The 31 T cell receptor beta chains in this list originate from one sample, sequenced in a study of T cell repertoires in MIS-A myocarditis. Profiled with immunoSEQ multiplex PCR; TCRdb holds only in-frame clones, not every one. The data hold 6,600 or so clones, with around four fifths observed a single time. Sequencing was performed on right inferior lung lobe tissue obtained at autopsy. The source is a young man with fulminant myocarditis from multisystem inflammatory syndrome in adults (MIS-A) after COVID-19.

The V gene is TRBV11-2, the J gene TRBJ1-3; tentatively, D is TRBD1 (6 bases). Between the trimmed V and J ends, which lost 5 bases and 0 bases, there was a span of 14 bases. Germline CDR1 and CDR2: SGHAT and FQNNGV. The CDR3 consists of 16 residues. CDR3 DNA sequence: TGTGCCAGCAGCGAAGGGACATTCGTCTCTGGAAACACCATATATTTT. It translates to CASSEGTFVSGNTIYF.

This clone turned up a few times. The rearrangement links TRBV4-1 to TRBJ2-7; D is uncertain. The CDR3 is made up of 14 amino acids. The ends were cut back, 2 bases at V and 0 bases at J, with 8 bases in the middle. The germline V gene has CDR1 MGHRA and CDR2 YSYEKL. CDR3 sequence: CASSQTRSSYEQYF. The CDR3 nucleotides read TGCGCCAGCAGCCAAACACGCAGCTCCTACGAGCAGTACTTC.

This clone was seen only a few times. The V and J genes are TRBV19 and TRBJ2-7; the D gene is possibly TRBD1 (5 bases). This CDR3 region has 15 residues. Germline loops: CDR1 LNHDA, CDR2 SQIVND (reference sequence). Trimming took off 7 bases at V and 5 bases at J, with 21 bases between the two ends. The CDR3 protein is CASTATASNLNEQYF. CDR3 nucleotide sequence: TGTGCCAGTACCGCGACAGCATCCAATTTGAACGAGCAGTACTTC.

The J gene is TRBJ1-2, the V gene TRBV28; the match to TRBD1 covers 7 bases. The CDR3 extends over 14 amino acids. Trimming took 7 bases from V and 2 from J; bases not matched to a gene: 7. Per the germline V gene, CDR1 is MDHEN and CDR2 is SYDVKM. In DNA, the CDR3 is TGTGCCAGCACCGAACAGGGGTTCAACTATGGCTACACCTTC. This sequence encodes CASTEQGFNYGYTF.

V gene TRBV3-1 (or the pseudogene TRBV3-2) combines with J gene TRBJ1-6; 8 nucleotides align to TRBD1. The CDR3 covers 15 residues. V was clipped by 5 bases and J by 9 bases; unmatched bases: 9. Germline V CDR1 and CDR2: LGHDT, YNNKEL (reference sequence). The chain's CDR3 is CASSVDGTGLSPLHF. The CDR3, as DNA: TGTGCCAGCAGCGTAGACGGGACAGGTCTTTCACCCCTCCACTTT.

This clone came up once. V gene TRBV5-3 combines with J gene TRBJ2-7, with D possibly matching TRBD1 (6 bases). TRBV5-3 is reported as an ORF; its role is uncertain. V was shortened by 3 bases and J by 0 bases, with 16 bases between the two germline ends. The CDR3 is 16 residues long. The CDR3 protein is CARSWGGTPYSYEQYF. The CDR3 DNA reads TGTGCCAGAAGCTGGGGTGGGACACCCTACTCCTACGAGCAGTACTTC.

The DNA for the CDR3 is TGTGCCAGCAGTGGGGAGACCTATAATTCACCCCTCCACTTT. Translated: CASSGETYNSPLHF. The V gene is TRBV25-1, the J gene TRBJ1-6; D ambiguous. Trimming removed 4 bases at V and 2 bases at J, with 6 bases between. Germline V gene lookup returns CDR1 MGHDK and CDR2 SYGVNS. The CDR3 is 14 residues long.

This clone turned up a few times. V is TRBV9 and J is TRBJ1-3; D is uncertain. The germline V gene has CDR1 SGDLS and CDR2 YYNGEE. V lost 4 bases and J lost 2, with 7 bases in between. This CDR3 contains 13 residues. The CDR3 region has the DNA TGTGCCAGCAGCCCCCCGGCTGGAAACACCATATATTTT. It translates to CASSPPAGNTIYF.

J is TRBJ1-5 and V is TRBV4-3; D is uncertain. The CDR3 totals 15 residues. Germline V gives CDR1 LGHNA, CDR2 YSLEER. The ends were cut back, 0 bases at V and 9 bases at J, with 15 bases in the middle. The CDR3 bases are TGCGCCAGCAGCCAAGATATTACGGGAATCAGGCCCCAGCATTTT. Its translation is CASSQDITGIRPQHF.

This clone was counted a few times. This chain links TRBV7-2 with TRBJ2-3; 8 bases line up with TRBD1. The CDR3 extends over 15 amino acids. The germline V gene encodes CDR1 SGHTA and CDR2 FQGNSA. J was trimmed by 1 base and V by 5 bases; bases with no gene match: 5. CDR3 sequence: CASSPHRGGTDTQYF. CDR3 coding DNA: TGTGCCAGCAGCCCTCACAGGGGGGGCACAGATACGCAGTATTTT.

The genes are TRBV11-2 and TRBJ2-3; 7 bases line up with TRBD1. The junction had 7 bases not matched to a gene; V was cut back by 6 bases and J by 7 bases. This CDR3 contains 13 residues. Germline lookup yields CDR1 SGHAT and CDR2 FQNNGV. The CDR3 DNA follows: TGTGCCAGCAGTCTAGGGGGCCCAAATACGCAGTATTTT. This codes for CASSLGGPNTQYF.

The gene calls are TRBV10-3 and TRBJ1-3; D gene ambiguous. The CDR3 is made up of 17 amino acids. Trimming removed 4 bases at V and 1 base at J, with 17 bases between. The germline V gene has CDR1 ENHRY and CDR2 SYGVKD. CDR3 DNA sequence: TGTGCCATCAGTGTGTTCAAGGCCGACGGATCTGGAAACACCATATATTTT. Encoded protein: CAISVFKADGSGNTIYF.

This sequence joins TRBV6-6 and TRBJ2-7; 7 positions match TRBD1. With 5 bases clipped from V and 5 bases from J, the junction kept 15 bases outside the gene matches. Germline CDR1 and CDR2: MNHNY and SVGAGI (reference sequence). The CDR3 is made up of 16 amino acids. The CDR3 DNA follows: TGTGCCAGCAGTCACTACCCTCCTGACAGGGTCAACGAGCAGTACTTC. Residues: CASSHYPPDRVNEQYF.

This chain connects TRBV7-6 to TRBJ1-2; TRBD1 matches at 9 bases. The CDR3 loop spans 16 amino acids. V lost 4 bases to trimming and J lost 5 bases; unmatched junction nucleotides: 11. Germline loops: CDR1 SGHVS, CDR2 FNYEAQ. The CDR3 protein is CASSSTTGQGGYGYTF. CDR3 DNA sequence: TGTGCCAGCAGCTCTACTACGGGACAGGGAGGGTATGGCTACACCTTC.

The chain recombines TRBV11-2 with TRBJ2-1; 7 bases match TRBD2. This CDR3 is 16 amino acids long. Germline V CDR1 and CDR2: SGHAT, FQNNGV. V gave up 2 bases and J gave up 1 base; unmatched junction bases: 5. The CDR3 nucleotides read TGTGCCAGCAGCTTATTCGCTAGCGGTTCCTACAATGAGCAGTTCTTC. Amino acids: CASSLFASGSYNEQFF.

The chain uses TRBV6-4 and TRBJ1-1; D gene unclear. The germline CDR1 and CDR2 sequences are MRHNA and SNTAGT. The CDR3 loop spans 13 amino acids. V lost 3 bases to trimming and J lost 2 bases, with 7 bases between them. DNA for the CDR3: TGTGCCAGCAGTGAGGCGGATAACACTGAAGCTTTCTTT. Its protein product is CASSEADNTEAFF.

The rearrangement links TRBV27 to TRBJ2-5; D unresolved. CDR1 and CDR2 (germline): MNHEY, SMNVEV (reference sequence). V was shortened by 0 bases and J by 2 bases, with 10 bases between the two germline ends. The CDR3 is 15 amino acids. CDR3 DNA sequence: TGTGCCAGCAGTTTATCAATGGGCCTACAAGAGACCCAGTACTTC. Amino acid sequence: CASSLSMGLQETQYF.

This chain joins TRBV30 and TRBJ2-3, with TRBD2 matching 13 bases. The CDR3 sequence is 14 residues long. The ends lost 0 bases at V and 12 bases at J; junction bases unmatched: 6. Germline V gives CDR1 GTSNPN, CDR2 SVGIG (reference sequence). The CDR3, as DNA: TGTGCCTGGAGTGTCGGGACTAGCGGGGTCTCCCAGTATTTT. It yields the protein CAWSVGTSGVSQYF.

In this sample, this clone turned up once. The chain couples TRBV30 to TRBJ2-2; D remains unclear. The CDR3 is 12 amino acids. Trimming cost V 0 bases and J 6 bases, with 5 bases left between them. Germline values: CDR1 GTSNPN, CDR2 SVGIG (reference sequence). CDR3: CAWSVPPGELFF. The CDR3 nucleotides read TGTGCCTGGAGTGTCCCCCCCGGGGAGCTGTTTTTT.

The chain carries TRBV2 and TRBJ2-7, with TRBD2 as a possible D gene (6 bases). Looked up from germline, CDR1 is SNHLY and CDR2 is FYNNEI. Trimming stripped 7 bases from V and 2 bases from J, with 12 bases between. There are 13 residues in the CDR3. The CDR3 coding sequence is TGTGCCAGCATTGGGGGGACCGCCTACGAGCAGTACTTC. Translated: CASIGGTAYEQYF.

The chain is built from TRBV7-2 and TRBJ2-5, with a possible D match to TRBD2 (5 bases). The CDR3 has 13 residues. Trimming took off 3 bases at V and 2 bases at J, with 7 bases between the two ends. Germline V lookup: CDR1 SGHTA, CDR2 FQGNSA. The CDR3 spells CASSFGIQETQYF. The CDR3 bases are TGTGCCAGCAGCTTCGGGATACAAGAGACCCAGTACTTC.

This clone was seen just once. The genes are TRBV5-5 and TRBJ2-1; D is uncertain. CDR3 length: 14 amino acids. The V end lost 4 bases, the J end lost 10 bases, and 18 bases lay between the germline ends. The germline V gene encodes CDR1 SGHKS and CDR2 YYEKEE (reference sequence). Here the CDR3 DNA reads TGTGCCAGCAGCCTACCCGGGCCGTACCGGGAGCAGTTCTTC. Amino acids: CASSLPGPYREQFF. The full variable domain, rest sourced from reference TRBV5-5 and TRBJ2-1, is DAGVTQSPTHLIKTRGQQVTLRCSPISGHKSVSWYQQVLGQGPQFIFQYYEKEERGRGNFPDRFSARQFPNYSSELNVNALLLGDSALYLCASSLPGPYREQFFGPGTRLTVL.

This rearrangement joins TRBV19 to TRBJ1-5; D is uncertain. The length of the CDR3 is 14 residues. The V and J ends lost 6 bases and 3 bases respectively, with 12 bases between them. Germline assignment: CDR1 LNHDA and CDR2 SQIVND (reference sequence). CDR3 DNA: TGTGCCAGTAGCCCGTGGCCCCCCAATCAGCCCCAGCATTTT. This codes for CASSPWPPNQPQHF.

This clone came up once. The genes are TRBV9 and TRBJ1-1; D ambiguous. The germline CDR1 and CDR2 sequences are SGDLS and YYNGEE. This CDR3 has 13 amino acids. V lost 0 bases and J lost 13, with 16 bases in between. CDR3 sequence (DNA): TGTGCCAGCAGCGTAGACGGTCGGACCCCAGGTTTCTTT. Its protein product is CASSVDGRTPGFF.

The CDR3 DNA is TGTGCCAGCAGCGTAGCACAGGGGGTAAACTATGGCTACACCTTC. It encodes CASSVAQGVNYGYTF. The V and J genes are TRBV9 and TRBJ1-2; 8 bases fit TRBD1. Germline-derived CDR1 and CDR2 are SGDLS and YYNGEE. The length of the CDR3 is 15 residues. V shed 0 bases, J shed 2 bases, and the junction held 3 bases outside the gene matches.

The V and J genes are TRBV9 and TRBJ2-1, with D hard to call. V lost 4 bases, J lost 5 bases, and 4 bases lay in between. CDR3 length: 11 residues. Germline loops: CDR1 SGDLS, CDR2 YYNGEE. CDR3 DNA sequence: TGTGCCAGCAGCCAACACAATGAGCAGTTCTTC. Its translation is CASSQHNEQFF.

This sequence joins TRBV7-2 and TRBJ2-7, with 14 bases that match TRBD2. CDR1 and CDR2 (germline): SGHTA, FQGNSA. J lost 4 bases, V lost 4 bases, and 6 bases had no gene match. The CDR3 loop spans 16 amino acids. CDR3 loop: CASSSPRTSGRYEQYF. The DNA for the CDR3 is TGTGCCAGCAGCTCTCCCAGGACTAGCGGGAGGTACGAGCAGTACTTC.

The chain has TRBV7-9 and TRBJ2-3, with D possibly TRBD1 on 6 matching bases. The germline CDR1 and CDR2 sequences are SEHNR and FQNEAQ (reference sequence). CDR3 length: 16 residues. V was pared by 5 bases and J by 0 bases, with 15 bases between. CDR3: CASSQGTFVSTDTQYF. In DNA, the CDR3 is TGTGCCAGCAGCCAGGGGACATTCGTGAGCACAGATACGCAGTATTTT.

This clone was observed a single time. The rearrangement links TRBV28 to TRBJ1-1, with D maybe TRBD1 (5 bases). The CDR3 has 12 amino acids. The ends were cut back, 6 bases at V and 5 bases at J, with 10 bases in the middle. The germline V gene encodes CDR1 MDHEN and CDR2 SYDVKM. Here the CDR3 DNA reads TGTGCCAGCAGGAAATGGGGGACTGAAGCTTTCTTT. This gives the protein CASRKWGTEAFF.

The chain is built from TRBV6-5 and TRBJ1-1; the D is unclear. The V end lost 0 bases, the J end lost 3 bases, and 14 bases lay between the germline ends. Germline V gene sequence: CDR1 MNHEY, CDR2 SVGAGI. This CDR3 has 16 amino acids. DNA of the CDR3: TGTGCCAGCAGTTACTCGGTCCCTCGCAAGTACACTGAAGCTTTCTTT. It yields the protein CASSYSVPRKYTEAFF.

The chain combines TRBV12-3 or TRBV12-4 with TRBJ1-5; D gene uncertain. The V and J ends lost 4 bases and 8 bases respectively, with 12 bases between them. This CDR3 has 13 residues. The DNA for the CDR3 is TGTGCCAGCAGTTCGTATGCGGACGAGCCCCAGCATTTT. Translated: CASSSYADEPQHF.